This TCR beta chain was recorded in a study of beta chain features in type 1 diabetes. Germline V gene lookup returns CDR1 MNHNY and CDR2 SVGAGI (reference sequence). Trimming stripped 6 bases from V and 2 bases from J, with 15 bases between. The CDR3 totals 15 residues. Study-wide points: Using cDNA template may skew counts toward highly expressing activated cells. For patients, the naive, central memory and Treg TCRB repertoires appeared more alike than for healthy donors. The study found fewer insertions and more deletions at VDJ junctions in type 1 diabetes patients.

Every isolated RNA sample was fully reverse transcribed, so sequencing captured expressed TCRB transcripts. Sequencing was performed with immunoSEQ multiplex PCR; in TCRdb, only in-frame clones are kept and a portion is missing. This table has 300,000 to 450,000 clones, approximately 12% appearing once. A remark on this clone: Its target is not known.

This chain links TRBV6-6 with TRBJ2-3; weak D call: TRBD1 (6 bases). Specimen: naive CD4+ T cells from blood. The receptor comes from a young man in good health. The CDR3 reads CASSTQGPTTDTQYF. The CDR3 DNA is TGTGCCAGCAGCACACAGGGACCCACCACAGATACGCAGTATTTT.